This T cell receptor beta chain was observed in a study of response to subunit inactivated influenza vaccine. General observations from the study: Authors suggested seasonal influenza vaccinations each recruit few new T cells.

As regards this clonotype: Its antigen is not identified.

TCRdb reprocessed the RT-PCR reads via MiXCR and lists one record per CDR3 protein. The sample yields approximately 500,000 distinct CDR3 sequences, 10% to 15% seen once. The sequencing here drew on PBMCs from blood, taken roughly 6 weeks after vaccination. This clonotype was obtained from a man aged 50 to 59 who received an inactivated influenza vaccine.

The CDR3 loop is CSASGVDEKLFF. The CDR3 DNA reads TGCAGCGCTTCGGGGGTGGATGAAAAACTGTTTTTT. The chain combines TRBV29-1 with TRBJ1-4; D is perhaps TRBD1 (5 bases). The CDR3 runs 12 residues. V was pared by 7 bases and J by 6 bases, with 12 bases between. The germline gives CDR1 SQVTM, CDR2 ANQGSEA. The full variable domain, rest sourced from reference TRBV29-1 and TRBJ1-4, is SAVISQKPSRDICQRGTSLTIQCQVDSQVTMMFWYRQQPGQSLTLIATANQGSEATYESGFVIDKFPISRPNLTFSTLTVSNMSPEDSSIYLCSASGVDEKLFFGSGTQLSVL.